This TCR beta chain was sequenced during a study of blood T cell repertoires in COVID-19. Study-wide background: Acute and convalescent COVID-19 specimens originated in the United States, Italy and Spain. PBMCs, B-cell-depleted T cells, or T cells provided the cDNA or gDNA that made up the material.

The CDR3 is made up of 13 amino acids. V gave up 6 bases and J gave up 2 bases; unmatched junction bases: 4. Per the germline V gene, CDR1 is MNHNS and CDR2 is SASEGT. Source study methods: Reference gene primers were amplified, and this amplification served to estimate nucleated cell counts. Generated by immunoSEQ multiplex PCR, the TCRdb table keeps only in-frame clones and is missing some. The V and J calls and clone size come from that table; D and trimming were worked out from the DNA. Altogether some 260,000 clones are present, roughly 77% being singletons, with the ten largest covering 3% to 3.5%.

The gene calls are TRBV6-1 and TRBJ2-7; 7 bases agree with TRBD1. Sequenced input: peripheral blood. This receptor was taken from a woman of 80 years or more with acute or convalescent COVID-19. The CDR3 spells CASRRGQPYEQYF. The CDR3 nucleotides are TGTGCCAGCAGAAGGGGACAGCCCTACGAGCAGTACTTC.